The source of this T cell receptor beta chain is a study of T cells in Graves' hyperthyroidism and ophthalmopathy (dated by TCRdb to between 2018 and 2020). In terms of the full investigation: Peripheral blood samples were taken at the time of initial diagnosis, prior to any treatment. A discovery cohort of about 100 patients, 43 with Graves' ophthalmopathy and under 60 with stable Graves' hyperthyroidism, was used to find distinguishing TCR V-J signatures. Whether ophthalmopathy could be predicted prospectively was tested in an independent validation cohort made up of about 18 hyperthyroidism patients plus 17 patients who later progressed to ophthalmopathy. The 75 to 100 discovery patients were randomly divided into training and test sets at a 7:3 ratio. The study also compared thyroid tissue and blood T-cell repertoires from roughly six Graves' hyperthyroidism patients. Following sampling, methimazole starting at 30 mg daily was given to hyperthyroidism patients, and high-dose intravenous methylprednisolone was given to ophthalmopathy patients. The paper describes TCR Vbeta CDR3 sequencing of around 130 peripheral blood samples, made up of about 40 ophthalmopathy patients, around 78 hyperthyroidism patients and approximately 17 progressor patients. The paper as a whole reports these results and caveats: Most expanded thyroid clonotypes (frequency above 0.001) were also detected in blood, a finding suggesting that blood repertoires may reflect thyroid immune responses. In validation, progression to ophthalmopathy was predicted by the model with almost 71% sensitivity and roughly 76% specificity, a median of roughly 6.4 months before onset. Sample size was not statistically predetermined, and investigators were not blinded to group allocation. A 13 V-J signature model separated ophthalmopathy from stable hyperthyroidism, with roughly 88% sensitivity and about 81% specificity in cross-validation and 80%/75% in testing.

The TCR beta CDR3 regions were amplified from the RNA transcripts. The first round of RT-PCR for the TCR CDR3 was performed with the HTBI primer set and the Qiagen OneStep RT-PCR kit. Libraries were constructed in a second round of multiplex PCR, after which size selection and purification were performed. Sequencing of the libraries was done on an Illumina HiSeq2000 using paired-end 100 bp reads. In the authors' own workflow: Raw data were processed with SOAPnuke, discarding reads with adapters, uncalled bases, mean Phred below 15, or no exact constant-primer or identifier match. High-quality paired reads were merged using COPE v1.2.5, and each unique nucleotide sequence was defined as a clonotype. Clonotypes were aligned to IMGT TRBV, TRBD and TRBJ reference segments using MiTCR v1.1. Only V-J combinations with frequency above 0.0001, covering about 99% of repertoires, were analysed. A TCS score was defined as the ratio of F50 (clonal expansion) to E x V (chaos), with BLOSUM62-based TCRdist applied between CDR3 peptides within each V-J. Welch's t-statistics and random forest reduced 450 to 600 V-J features to 13, which were used in a naive Bayes classifier (R e1071). In-frame beta chains were kept once TCRdb had trimmed the public reads at Q25 with fastp and called clones with MiXCR. For every CDR3 protein sequence, its rows merge into one entry that carries the most common genes and DNA. TCRdb, rather than the study authors, made the V and J calls. The sample profile shows fewer than 450,000 distinct CDR3 sequences; approximately 17% of them were found once. Approximately 33% of the sample belongs to the ten largest clones.

Hyperthyroidism patients were newly diagnosed, with disease duration under 2 months, and aged 18 to 65 years. Any patient with an uncontrolled infection, another autoimmune disease, pregnancy or lactation was excluded. Diagnoses were established on the basis of clinical symptoms, serum thyroxine and TRAb, thyroid ultrasound, and orbital computed tomography. Blood from progressor patients was collected at the time of first diagnosis with hyperthyroidism, before any ophthalmopathy symptoms had appeared. PBMCs were separated from about 10 ml of fresh peripheral blood using Ficoll-Paque density gradient centrifugation. Patients classed as progressors first received a Graves' hyperthyroidism diagnosis and then went on to develop ophthalmopathy during follow-up. Total RNA was extracted with Trizol reagent, and quality was checked on an Agilent 2100 Bioanalyzer. This clonotype was detected ten times or more. It has no known antigen specificity. No base-level quality is on record; no much larger clone is a single base apart.

Measured from the cysteine to the phenylalanine, the CDR3 is 12 residues long. Only CDR3 DNA is held: 36 bases, read in frame from base 1. Trimming costs V 8 bases and J 2 bases, and their ends lie 10 bases apart. In the germline V gene (reference sequence), CDR1 corresponds to DFQATT and CDR2 to SNEGSKA. The clonotype comes from a woman in her 30s with Graves' hyperthyroidism that later progressed to Graves' ophthalmopathy. Sequencing was performed on blood. The V gene is TRBV20-1 and the J gene is TRBJ1-5, with a tentative D gene TRBD1 over 5 matching bases. The CDR3 sequence is CSTQGGNQPQHF. Read as DNA, the sequence is TGCAGTACTCAGGGAGGCAATCAGCCCCAGCATTTT.